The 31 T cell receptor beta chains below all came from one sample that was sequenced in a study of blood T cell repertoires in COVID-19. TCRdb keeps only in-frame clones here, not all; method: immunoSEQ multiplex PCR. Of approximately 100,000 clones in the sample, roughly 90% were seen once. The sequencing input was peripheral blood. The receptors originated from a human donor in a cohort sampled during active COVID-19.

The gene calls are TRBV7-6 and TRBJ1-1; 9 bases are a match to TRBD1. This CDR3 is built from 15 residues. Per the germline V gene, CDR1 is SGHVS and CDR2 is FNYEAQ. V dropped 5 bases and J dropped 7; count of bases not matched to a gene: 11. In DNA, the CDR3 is TGTGCCAGCAGCCAACAGGGACAGGGATTTAGTGAAGCTTTCTTT. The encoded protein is CASSQQGQGFSEAFF.

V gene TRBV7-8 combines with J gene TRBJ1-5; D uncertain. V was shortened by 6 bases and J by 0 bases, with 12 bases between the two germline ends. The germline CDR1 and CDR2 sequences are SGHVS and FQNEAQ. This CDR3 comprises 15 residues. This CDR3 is CASSSTQTSNQPQHF. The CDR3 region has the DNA TGTGCCAGCAGTTCTACACAGACTAGCAATCAGCCCCAGCATTTT.

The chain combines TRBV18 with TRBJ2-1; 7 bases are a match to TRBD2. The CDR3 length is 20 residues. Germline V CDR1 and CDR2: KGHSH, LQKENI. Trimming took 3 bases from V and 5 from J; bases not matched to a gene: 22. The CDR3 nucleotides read TGTGCCAGCTCACCCTTTTCCGGGGGGACCAAACTCATCGGCCACAATGAGCAGTTCTTC. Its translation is CASSPFSGGTKLIGHNEQFF.

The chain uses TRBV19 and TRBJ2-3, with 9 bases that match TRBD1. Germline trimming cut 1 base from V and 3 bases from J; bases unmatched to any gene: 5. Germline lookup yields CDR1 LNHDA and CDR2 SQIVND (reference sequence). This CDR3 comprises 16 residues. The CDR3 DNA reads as TGTGCCAGTAGTATAGGGGTACAGGGGGCTACAGATACGCAGTATTTT. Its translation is CASSIGVQGATDTQYF.

CDR3 residues: CASSWTGAYEQYF. Here the CDR3 DNA reads TGTGCCAGCAGCTGGACAGGGGCCTACGAGCAGTACTTC. V and J are TRBV5-6 and TRBJ2-7, with 9 bases fitting TRBD1. The germline V gene encodes CDR1 SGHDT and CDR2 YYEEEE. V gave up 3 bases and J gave up 2 bases; unmatched junction bases: 0. CDR3 length: 13 residues.

The CDR3 DNA follows: TGTGCCAGCAGCCAAGAAAGTGGTTGGGAAGGGGTTTGGGCCGGGGAGCTGTTTTTT. Protein: CASSQESGWEGVWAGELFF. This chain connects TRBV4-2 to TRBJ2-2, with D perhaps TRBD1 (5 bases). The CDR3 totals 19 residues. Trimming removed 0 bases from V and 6 bases from J, with 23 bases in between. Germline V gives CDR1 LGHNA, CDR2 YNFKEQ.

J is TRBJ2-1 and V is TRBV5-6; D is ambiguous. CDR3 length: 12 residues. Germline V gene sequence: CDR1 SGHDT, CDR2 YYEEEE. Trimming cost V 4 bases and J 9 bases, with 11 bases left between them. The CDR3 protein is CASSRDPSEQFF. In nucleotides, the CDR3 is TGTGCCAGCAGCCGAGATCCTAGTGAGCAGTTCTTC.

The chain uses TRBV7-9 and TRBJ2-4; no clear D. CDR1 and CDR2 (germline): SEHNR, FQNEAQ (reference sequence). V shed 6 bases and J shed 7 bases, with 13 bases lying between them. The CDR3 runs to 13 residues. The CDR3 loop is CASSQTPENIQYF. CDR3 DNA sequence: TGTGCCAGCAGTCAAACACCGGAGAACATTCAGTACTTC.

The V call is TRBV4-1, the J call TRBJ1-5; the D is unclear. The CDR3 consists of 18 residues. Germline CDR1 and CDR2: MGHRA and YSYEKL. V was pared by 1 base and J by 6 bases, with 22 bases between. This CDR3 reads CASSQVGPGGRVAQPQHF. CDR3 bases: TGCGCCAGCAGCCAAGTAGGACCAGGTGGGAGGGTGGCTCAGCCCCAGCATTTT.

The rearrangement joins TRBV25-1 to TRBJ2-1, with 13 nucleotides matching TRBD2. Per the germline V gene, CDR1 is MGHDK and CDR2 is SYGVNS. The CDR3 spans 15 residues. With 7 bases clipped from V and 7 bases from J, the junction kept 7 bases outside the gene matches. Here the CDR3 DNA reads TGTGCCAGCAAAATTGGGACTAGCGGGGAGAATGAGCAGTTCTTC. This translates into CASKIGTSGENEQFF.

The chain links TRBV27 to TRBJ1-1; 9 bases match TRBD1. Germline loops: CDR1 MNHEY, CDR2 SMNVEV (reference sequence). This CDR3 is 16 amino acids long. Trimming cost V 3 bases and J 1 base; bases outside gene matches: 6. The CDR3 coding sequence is TGTGCCAGCAGTTTGCCCCCGGGACAGGGGAACACTGAAGCTTTCTTT. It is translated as CASSLPPGQGNTEAFF.

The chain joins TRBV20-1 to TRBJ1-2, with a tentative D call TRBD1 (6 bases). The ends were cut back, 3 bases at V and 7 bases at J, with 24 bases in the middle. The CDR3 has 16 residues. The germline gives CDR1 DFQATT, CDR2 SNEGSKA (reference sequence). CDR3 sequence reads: CSASPSLGGPAFGYTF. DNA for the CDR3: TGCAGTGCTAGTCCATCGTTGGGGGGGCCTGCCTTTGGCTACACCTTC.

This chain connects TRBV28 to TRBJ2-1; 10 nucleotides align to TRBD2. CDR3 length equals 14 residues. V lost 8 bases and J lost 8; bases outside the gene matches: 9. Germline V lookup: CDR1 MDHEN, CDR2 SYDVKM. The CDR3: CASHTSGAQYEQFF. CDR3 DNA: TGTGCCAGCCATACTAGCGGGGCTCAGTATGAGCAGTTCTTC.

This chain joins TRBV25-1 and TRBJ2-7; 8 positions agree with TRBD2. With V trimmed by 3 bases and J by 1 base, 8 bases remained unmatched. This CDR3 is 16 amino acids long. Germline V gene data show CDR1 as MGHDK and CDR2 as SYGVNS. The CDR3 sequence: CASSDPSSGNSYEQYF. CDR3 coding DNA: TGTGCCAGCAGTGACCCAAGTAGCGGGAATTCCTACGAGCAGTACTTC.

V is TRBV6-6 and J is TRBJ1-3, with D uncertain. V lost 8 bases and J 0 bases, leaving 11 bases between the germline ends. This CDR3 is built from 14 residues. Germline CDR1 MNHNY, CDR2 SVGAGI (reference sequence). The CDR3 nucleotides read TGTGCCAGCGTTCTTCCCGGCTCTGGAAACACCATATATTTT. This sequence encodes CASVLPGSGNTIYF.

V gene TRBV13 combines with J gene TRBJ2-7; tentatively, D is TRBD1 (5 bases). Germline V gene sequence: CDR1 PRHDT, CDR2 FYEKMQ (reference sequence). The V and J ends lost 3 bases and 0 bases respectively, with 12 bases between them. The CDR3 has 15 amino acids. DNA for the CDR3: TGTGCCAGCAGCTTTGTAGGACAAGGCTCCTACGAGCAGTACTTC. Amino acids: CASSFVGQGSYEQYF.

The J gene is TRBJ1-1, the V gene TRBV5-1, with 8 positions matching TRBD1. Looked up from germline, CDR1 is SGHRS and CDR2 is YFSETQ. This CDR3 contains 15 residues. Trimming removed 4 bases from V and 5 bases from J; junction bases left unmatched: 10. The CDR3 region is CASSPDRGGGTEAFF. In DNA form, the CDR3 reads TGCGCCAGCAGCCCTGACAGGGGAGGAGGAACTGAAGCTTTCTTT.

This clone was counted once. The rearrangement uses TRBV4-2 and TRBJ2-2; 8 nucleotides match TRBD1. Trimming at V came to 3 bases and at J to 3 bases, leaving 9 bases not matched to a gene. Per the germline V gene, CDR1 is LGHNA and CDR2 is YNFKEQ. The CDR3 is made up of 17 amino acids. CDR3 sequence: CASSHLDTGGHTGELFF. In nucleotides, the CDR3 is TGTGCCAGCAGCCACCTAGACACAGGGGGACACACCGGGGAGCTGTTTTTT.

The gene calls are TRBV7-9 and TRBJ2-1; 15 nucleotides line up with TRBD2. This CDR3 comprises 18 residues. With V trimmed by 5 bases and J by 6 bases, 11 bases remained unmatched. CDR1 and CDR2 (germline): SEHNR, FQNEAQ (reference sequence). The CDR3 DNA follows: TGTGCCAGCAGCCTAGGGACTAGCGGGAGGAATTATGGCAATGAGCAGTTCTTC. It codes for CASSLGTSGRNYGNEQFF.

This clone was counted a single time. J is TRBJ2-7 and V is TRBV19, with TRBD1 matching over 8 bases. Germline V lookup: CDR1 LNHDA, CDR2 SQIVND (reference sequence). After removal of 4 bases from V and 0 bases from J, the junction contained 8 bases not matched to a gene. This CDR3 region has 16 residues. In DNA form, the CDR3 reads TGTGCCAGTAGTACAGGGACAGGCGAGCTCTCCTACGAGCAGTACTTC. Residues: CASSTGTGELSYEQYF.

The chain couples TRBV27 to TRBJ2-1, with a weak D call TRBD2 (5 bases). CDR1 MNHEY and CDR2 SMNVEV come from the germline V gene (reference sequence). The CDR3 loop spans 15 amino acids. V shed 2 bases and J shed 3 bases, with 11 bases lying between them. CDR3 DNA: TGTGCCAGCAGTTTAGCCGAGACTATCTACAATGAGCAGTTCTTC. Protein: CASSLAETIYNEQFF.

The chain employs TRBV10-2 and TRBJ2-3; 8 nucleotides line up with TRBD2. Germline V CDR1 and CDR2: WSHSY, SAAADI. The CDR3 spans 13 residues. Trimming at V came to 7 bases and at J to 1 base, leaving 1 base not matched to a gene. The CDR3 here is CASKTSGTDTQYF. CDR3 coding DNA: TGCGCCAGCAAGACTAGCGGCACAGATACGCAGTATTTT.

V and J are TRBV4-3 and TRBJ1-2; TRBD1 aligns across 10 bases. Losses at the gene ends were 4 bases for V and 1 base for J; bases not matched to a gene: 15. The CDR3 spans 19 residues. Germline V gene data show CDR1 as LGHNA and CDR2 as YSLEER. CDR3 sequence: CASSPSTGGSLLNNYGYTF. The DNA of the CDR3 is TGCGCCAGCAGCCCCTCGACAGGGGGCTCACTGCTCAATAACTATGGCTACACCTTC.

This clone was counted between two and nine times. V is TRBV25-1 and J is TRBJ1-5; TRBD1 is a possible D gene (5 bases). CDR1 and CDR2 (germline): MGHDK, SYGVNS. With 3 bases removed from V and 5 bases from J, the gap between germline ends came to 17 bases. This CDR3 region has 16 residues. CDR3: CASSDCVGHAHQPQHF. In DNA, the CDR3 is TGTGCCAGCAGTGATTGTGTGGGGCATGCCCATCAGCCCCAGCATTTT.

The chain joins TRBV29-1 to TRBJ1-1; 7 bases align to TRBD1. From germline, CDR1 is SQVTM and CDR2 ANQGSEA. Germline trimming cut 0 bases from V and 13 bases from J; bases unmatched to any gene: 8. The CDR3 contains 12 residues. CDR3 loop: CSVEDHRGLSFF. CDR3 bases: TGCAGCGTTGAAGATCACAGGGGTCTGAGTTTCTTT.

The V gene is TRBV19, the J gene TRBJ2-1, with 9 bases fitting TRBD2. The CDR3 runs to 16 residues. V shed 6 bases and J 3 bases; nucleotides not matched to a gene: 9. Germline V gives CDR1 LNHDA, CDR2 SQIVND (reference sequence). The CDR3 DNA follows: TGTGCCAGTAGCCCTACAGCGGGGGGCCTCTACAATGAGCAGTTCTTC. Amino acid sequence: CASSPTAGGLYNEQFF.

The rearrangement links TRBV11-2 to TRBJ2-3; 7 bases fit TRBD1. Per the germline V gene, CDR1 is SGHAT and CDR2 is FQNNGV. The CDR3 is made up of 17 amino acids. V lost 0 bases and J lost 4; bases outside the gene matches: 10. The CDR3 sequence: CASSLDPAGGYADTQYF. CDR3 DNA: TGTGCCAGCAGCTTAGATCCGGCAGGGGGTTACGCAGATACGCAGTATTTT.

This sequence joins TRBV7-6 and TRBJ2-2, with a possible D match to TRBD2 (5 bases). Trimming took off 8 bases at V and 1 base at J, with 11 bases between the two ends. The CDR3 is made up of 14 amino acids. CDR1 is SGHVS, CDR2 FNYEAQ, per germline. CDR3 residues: CASCELGNTGELFF. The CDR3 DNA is TGTGCCAGCTGTGAACTAGGGAACACCGGGGAGCTGTTTTTT.

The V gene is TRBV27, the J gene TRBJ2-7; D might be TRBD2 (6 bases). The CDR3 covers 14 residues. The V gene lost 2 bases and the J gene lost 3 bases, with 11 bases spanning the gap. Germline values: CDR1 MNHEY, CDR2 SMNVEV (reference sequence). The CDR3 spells CASSLRDLFYEQYF. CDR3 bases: TGTGCCAGCAGTTTAAGGGACTTATTCTACGAGCAGTACTTC.

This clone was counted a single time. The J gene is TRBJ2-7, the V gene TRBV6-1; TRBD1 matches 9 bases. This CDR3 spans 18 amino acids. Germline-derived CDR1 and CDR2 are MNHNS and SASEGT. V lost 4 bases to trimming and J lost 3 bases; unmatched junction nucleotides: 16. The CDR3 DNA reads TGTGCCAGCAGTGGGGGGGGACAGGGAATCGGAACCCTCTACGAGCAGTACTTC. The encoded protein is CASSGGGQGIGTLYEQYF.

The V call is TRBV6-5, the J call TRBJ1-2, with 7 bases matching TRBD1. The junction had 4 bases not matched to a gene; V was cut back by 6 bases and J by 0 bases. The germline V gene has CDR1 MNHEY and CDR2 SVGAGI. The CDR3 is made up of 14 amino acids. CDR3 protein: CASRAGQSNYGYTF. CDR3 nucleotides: TGTGCCAGCAGGGCGGGACAGTCTAACTATGGCTACACCTTC.